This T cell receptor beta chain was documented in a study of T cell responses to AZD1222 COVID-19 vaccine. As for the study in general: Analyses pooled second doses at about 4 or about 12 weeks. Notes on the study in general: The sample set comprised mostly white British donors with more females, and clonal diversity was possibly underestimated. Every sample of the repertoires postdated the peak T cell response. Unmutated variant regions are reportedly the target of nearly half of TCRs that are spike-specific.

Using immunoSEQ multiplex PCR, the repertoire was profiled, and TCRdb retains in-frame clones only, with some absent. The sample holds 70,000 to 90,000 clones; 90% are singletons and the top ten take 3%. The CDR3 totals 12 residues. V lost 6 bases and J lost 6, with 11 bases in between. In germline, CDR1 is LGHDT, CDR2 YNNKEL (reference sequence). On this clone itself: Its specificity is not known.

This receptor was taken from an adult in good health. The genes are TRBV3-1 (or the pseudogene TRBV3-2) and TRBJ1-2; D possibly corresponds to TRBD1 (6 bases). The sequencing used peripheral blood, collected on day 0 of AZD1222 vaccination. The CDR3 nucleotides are TGTGCCAGCAGGGGGGGGCACGATGGCTACACCTTC. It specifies CASRGGHDGYTF.